This entry is about one T cell receptor beta chain. The sample is drawn from a study of TIL therapy for anti-PD-1-resistant metastatic lung cancer. Looked up from germline, CDR1 is MNHEY and CDR2 is SVGAGI. Unmatched junction bases numbered 8, after V lost 2 bases and J lost 4 bases. The CDR3 contains 15 residues. As to time point: pre-treatment sample, taken before nivolumab and TIL therapy. This was the immunoSEQ v3 assay. Measured with immunoSEQ multiplex PCR; TCRdb has only the in-frame clones, and not every one. The sample includes about 60,000 clones, more than 75% of them seen just once. The source of this sequence is a person aged 25-79 years with non-small cell lung cancer. The starting material was blood, obtained at baseline. This chain uses TRBV6-5 with TRBJ2-7; TRBD2 aligns across 7 bases. In DNA, the CDR3 is TGTGCCAGCAGTTACGGGGGGAGGGCCAAGTACGAGCAGTACTTC. It is translated as CASSYGGRAKYEQYF.